This T cell receptor (beta chain) was recorded in a study of T cell responses to AZD1222 COVID-19 vaccine. On the study more broadly: Doses given second, at about 4 or about 12 weeks, were pooled.

The CDR3 covers 14 residues. The V end lost 4 bases, the J end lost 6 bases, and 17 bases lay between the germline ends. The germline CDR1 and CDR2 sequences are SGHRS and YFSETQ. Data came from immunoSEQ multiplex PCR; TCRdb stores just in-frame clones and leaves some out. This sample has about 160,000 clones; 91% occur once, and the top ten carry over 1.5%. Concerning this clone: Other DNA variants within this sample encode the same CDR3.

The origin of this receptor is an adult in good health. The rearrangement joins TRBV5-1 to TRBJ2-7; D is unclear. The sample in question was peripheral blood, obtained on day 0 of AZD1222 vaccination. CDR3 sequence (DNA): TGCGCCAGCAGCCAGACACCTGGTCCAGCCGAGCAGTACTTC. This codes for CASSQTPGPAEQYF.